This TCR beta chain was sequenced in a study of T-cell reconstitution after alpha-beta-depleted transplantation in children. This clonotype was recorded a few times. One end of the junction fails to match germline, which may point to a read error. Preparation of the TCRbeta library used unique molecular identifiers. Using its own MiXCR run on the PCR reads, TCRdb lists one record per CDR3 protein. The table has hundreds of thousands of distinct CDR3 sequences, approximately 30% seen once; the top ten hold 2.4%. This CDR3 spans 10 amino acids. This TCR was recovered from a human donor who donated a stem cell graft to a child with aplastic anemia. This chain uses TRBV12-3 or TRBV12-4 with TRBJ1-2; D unresolved. Sequences were derived from PBMCs from the stem cell graft donor, sampled from the stem cell graft. The CDR3: CASSLRVRNF. CDR3 DNA: TGTGCCAGCAGTTTAAGGGTTAGGAACTTC.